The source of this T cell receptor (beta chain) is a study of T-cell reconstitution after alpha-beta-depleted transplantation in children. Whole-study results and caveats: Newly generated T cells supplied most T-cell counts and diversity one year post-transplant.

Per germline, CDR1 ENHRY and CDR2 SYGVKD. The V and J ends lost 6 bases and 4 bases respectively, with 19 bases between them. CDR3 length: 15 residues. Unique molecular identifiers were incorporated during preparation of the TCRbeta library. TCRdb itself ran the PCR reads through MiXCR, one entry per CDR3 protein. This table has some 120,000 distinct CDR3 sequences, roughly 24% appearing once. Many counts were recorded for this clonotype. The antigen remains undetermined. This TCR was sampled from a male patient aged 2 to 10 who had a stem cell transplant for chronic granulomatous disease, so the T cells may come from the graft donor. The V gene is TRBV10-3, the J gene TRBJ2-7; tentatively, D is TRBD1 or TRBD2 (5 bases each). Sample: PBMCs, mostly from graft donor cells, taken 180 days after TCRalphabeta/CD19-depleted stem cell transplant. CDR3 loop: CAIRVGPLNGYEQYF. The CDR3 DNA is TGTGCCATCAGAGTGGGACCCTTGAATGGGTACGAGCAGTACTTC.